The 12 T cell receptor beta chains given below trace back to one sample, sequenced in a study of cytomegalovirus exposure and HLA in healthy donors. The study ran its PCR with 60 Vbeta and 13 Jbeta primers. Method: immunoSEQ multiplex PCR; TCRdb's copy keeps in-frame clones and lacks some. The sample shows about 190,000 clones, almost 80% of them seen only once. Source material: PBMCs. Receptor source: a woman between 18 and 30 years old in good health and CMV-seronegative.

The rearrangement joins TRBV27 to TRBJ2-7; 7 nucleotides align to TRBD1. The CDR3 sequence is 16 residues long. CDR1 is MNHEY and CDR2 is SMNVEV in the germline V gene (reference sequence). With V trimmed by 2 bases and J by 2 bases, 9 bases remained unmatched. CDR3 region: CASSLQPTGATYEQYF. The CDR3, as DNA: TGTGCCAGCAGTTTACAACCCACAGGGGCCACCTACGAGCAGTACTTC.

As DNA, the CDR3 is TGCGCCAGCAGCCAAGATAGGGGGGGCAAAGAGCGTGGCTACACCTTC. It encodes CASSQDRGGKERGYTF. The rearrangement uses TRBV4-3 and TRBJ1-2, with D perhaps matching TRBD1 (6 bases). Germline V gene sequence: CDR1 LGHNA, CDR2 YSLEER. This CDR3 contains 16 residues. The germline V and J ends were trimmed by 0 bases and 7 bases, with 18 bases remaining between them.

This chain uses TRBV5-1 with TRBJ1-4; 7 nucleotides agree with TRBD1. J lost 7 bases, V lost 4 bases, and 13 bases had no gene match. This CDR3 has 16 amino acids. Per germline, CDR1 SGHRS and CDR2 YFSETQ. CDR3 residues: CASSLTSRAGGEKLFF. CDR3 in DNA: TGCGCCAGCAGCCTAACGTCGAGGGCAGGGGGTGAAAAACTGTTTTTT.

The chain joins TRBV6-4 to TRBJ2-1; 7 bases align to TRBD2. V dropped 2 bases and J dropped 2; count of bases not matched to a gene: 6. CDR1 is MRHNA and CDR2 is SNTAGT in the germline V gene. The CDR3 extends over 16 amino acids. The CDR3 DNA reads as TGTGCCAGCAGTGACGCCGGGGGAGGGACCTACAATGAGCAGTTCTTC. As protein: CASSDAGGGTYNEQFF.

The chain carries TRBV6-1 and TRBJ2-1; D may be TRBD2 (6 bases). The CDR3 is made up of 13 amino acids. CDR1 MNHNS and CDR2 SASEGT come from the germline V gene. Trimming pared 6 bases from V and 12 bases from J, leaving 18 bases between. CDR3 DNA: TGTGCCAGCAGACCCGGGGGACCATCGGGGCAGTTCTTC. Protein product: CASRPGGPSGQFF.

The J gene is TRBJ2-3, the V gene TRBV27; 7 bases map to TRBD1. The length of the CDR3 is 13 residues. J gave up 4 bases and V 5 bases, and 3 bases lay outside the gene matches. Germline V CDR1 and CDR2: MNHEY, SMNVEV (reference sequence). The CDR3 reads CASSNDRADTQYF. Here the CDR3 DNA reads TGTGCCAGCAGTAACGACAGGGCAGATACGCAGTATTTT.

The chain joins TRBV11-2 to TRBJ2-4; possibly TRBD1 for D (6 bases). This CDR3 region has 15 residues. Trimming pared 5 bases from V and 7 bases from J, leaving 18 bases between. The germline gives CDR1 SGHAT, CDR2 FQNNGV. The CDR3 DNA follows: TGTGCCAGCAGCCCTTGGGCGGAAAGGGGGAACATTCAGTACTTC. Amino acids: CASSPWAERGNIQYF.

The chain has TRBV19 and TRBJ2-3, with 7 bases lining up with TRBD2. Trimming at V came to 8 bases and at J to 4 bases, leaving 9 bases not matched to a gene. CDR1 is LNHDA and CDR2 is SQIVND in the germline V gene (reference sequence). This CDR3 spans 14 amino acids. CDR3 region: CASGVGGGPDTQYF. In nucleotides, the CDR3 is TGTGCCAGTGGCGTTGGGGGAGGGCCAGATACGCAGTATTTT.

The rearrangement uses TRBV29-1 and TRBJ2-7; the D gene is possibly TRBD2 (7 bases). The CDR3 runs to 14 residues. Germline values: CDR1 SQVTM, CDR2 ANQGSEA. V was pared by 7 bases and J by 3 bases, with 19 bases between. CDR3: CSGVLRGGHYEQYF. The CDR3 region has the DNA TGCAGCGGAGTGCTCCGCGGGGGCCACTACGAGCAGTACTTC.

This clone was observed once. This rearrangement joins TRBV7-2 to TRBJ2-3, with TRBD1 identical over 9 bases. The junction had 2 bases not matched to a gene; V was cut back by 4 bases and J by 3 bases. The V gene's germline CDR1 is SGHTA and CDR2 FQGNSA. The CDR3 sequence is 14 residues long. The CDR3: CASSSGQGTDTQYF. The CDR3, as DNA: TGTGCCAGCAGCTCGGGACAGGGAACAGATACGCAGTATTTT.

The CDR3 spells CASSHEGMGQEVFF. CDR3 nucleotides: TGTGCCAGCAGCCATGAGGGGATGGGACAGGAAGTGTTTTTT. The V gene is TRBV4-2, the J gene TRBJ1-4; 8 bases are shared with TRBD1. With 3 bases clipped from V and 15 bases from J, the junction kept 12 bases outside the gene matches. Germline loops: CDR1 LGHNA, CDR2 YNFKEQ. This CDR3 has 14 residues.

This clone was counted a single time. V usage is TRBV2 and J usage is TRBJ1-2; a weak D match, TRBD1 (5 bases). Germline CDR1 reads SNHLY; CDR2 reads FYNNEI. The CDR3 is 14 amino acids. Trimming left V 7 bases short and J 8 bases short, with 20 bases between. This CDR3 reads CASNGVTRAVGYTF. CDR3 in DNA: TGTGCCAGCAATGGTGTCACCAGGGCTGTGGGCTACACCTTC.